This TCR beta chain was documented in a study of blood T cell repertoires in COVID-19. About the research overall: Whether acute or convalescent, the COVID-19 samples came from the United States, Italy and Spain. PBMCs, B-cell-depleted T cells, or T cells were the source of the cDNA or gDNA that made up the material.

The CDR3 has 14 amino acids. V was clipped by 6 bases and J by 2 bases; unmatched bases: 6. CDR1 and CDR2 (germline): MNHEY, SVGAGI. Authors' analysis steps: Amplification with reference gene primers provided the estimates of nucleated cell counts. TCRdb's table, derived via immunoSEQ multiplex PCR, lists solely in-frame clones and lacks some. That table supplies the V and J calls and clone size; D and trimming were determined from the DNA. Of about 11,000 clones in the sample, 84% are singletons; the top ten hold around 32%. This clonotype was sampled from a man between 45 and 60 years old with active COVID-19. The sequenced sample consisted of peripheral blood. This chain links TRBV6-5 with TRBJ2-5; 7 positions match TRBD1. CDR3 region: CASSVLGQQETQYF. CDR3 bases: TGTGCCAGCAGCGTTCTGGGACAGCAAGAGACCCAGTACTTC.